A selection of T cell receptor beta chains follows, all from one sample in a study of cytomegalovirus exposure and HLA in healthy donors. TCRdb keeps only in-frame clones here, not all; method: immunoSEQ multiplex PCR. Of over 75,000 clones in the sample, around 60% were seen once. The sequencing input was PBMCs. These receptor sequences come from a human donor in good health. The CDR3 runs from the conserved cysteine through the conserved F or W. Fields, in order: CDR3 protein, CDR3 DNA, J gene, clone size, D gene, V gene. The D gene is left open where the match is weak. Clone size, where shown, is once, few, many, or a class for clones that have expanded.

cdr3_aa: CASTQDRWNTEAFF
cdr3_nt: TGTGCCAGTACTCAGGACAGGTGGAACACTGAAGCTTTCTTT
j_call: TRBJ1-1
clone_size: -
d_call: TRBD1
v_call: TRBV19

cdr3_aa: CASSRTNTEAFF
cdr3_nt: TGTGCCAGCAGTCGGACAAACACTGAAGCTTTCTTT
j_call: TRBJ1-1
clone_size: -
d_call: -
v_call: TRBV2

cdr3_aa: CASSWGDSSNTEAFF
cdr3_nt: TGTGCCAGCAGCTGGGGGGACAGTTCGAACACTGAAGCTTTCTTT
j_call: TRBJ1-1
clone_size: -
d_call: TRBD1
v_call: TRBV5-6

cdr3_aa: CASSQDGGAFNTDTQYF
cdr3_nt: TGCGCCAGCAGCCAAGACGGGGGGGCTTTTAACACAGATACGCAGTATTTT
j_call: TRBJ2-3
clone_size: -
d_call: TRBD2
v_call: TRBV4-1

cdr3_aa: CATKDIFSGIGTQYF
cdr3_nt: TGTGCCACCAAGGATATTTTCTCAGGCATTGGGACCCAGTACTTC
j_call: TRBJ2-5
clone_size: -
d_call: -
v_call: TRBV10-3

cdr3_aa: CASSVTVGEKLFF
cdr3_nt: TGTGCCAGCAGCGTGACAGTTGGTGAAAAACTGTTTTTT
j_call: TRBJ1-4
clone_size: -
d_call: -
v_call: TRBV11-2

cdr3_aa: CASRGPGRFHSPLHF
cdr3_nt: TGTGCCAGCAGGGGCCCGGGGAGGTTTCATTCACCCCTCCACTTT
j_call: TRBJ1-6
clone_size: -
d_call: -
v_call: TRBV6-5

cdr3_aa: CASSLRQGKIFQETQYF
cdr3_nt: TGTGCCAGCAGTCTCCGCCAGGGCAAGATATTCCAAGAGACCCAGTACTTC
j_call: TRBJ2-5
clone_size: -
d_call: -
v_call: TRBV7-9

cdr3_aa: CASSLRGTTYEQYF
cdr3_nt: TGTGCCAGCAGCTTACGGGGGACCACCTACGAGCAGTACTTC
j_call: TRBJ2-7
clone_size: -
d_call: -
v_call: TRBV7-2

cdr3_aa: CASSHLTGGQNTGELFF
cdr3_nt: TGCGCCAGCAGCCACCTGACAGGGGGCCAAAACACCGGGGAGCTGTTTTTT
j_call: TRBJ2-2
clone_size: -
d_call: TRBD1
v_call: TRBV4-3

cdr3_aa: CASGQGNSPNYGYTF
cdr3_nt: TGTGCCAGCGGACAGGGGAACTCTCCTAACTATGGCTACACCTTC
j_call: TRBJ1-2
clone_size: -
d_call: TRBD1
v_call: TRBV2

cdr3_aa: CASSLTDRAYEQYF
cdr3_nt: TGCGCCAGCAGCTTAACGGACAGGGCGTACGAGCAGTACTTC
j_call: TRBJ2-7
clone_size: -
d_call: TRBD1
v_call: TRBV5-1

cdr3_aa: CASSFPLVEHNEQFF
cdr3_nt: TGTGCCAGCAGCTTTCCCCTAGTAGAACACAATGAGCAGTTCTTC
j_call: TRBJ2-1
clone_size: -
d_call: -
v_call: TRBV7-9

cdr3_aa: CASSPLGPSKRGYTF
cdr3_nt: TGTGCCAGCAGCCCTCTGGGCCCGTCGAAGAGAGGCTACACCTTC
j_call: TRBJ1-2
clone_size: -
d_call: -
v_call: TRBV9

cdr3_aa: CASSISRAGGPEAFF
cdr3_nt: TGTGCCAGTAGTATCTCCCGGGCGGGGGGACCTGAAGCTTTCTTT
j_call: TRBJ1-1
clone_size: -
d_call: -
v_call: TRBV19

cdr3_aa: CASSLSGPSTDTQYF
cdr3_nt: TGTGCCAGCAGCTTAAGCGGACCTAGCACAGATACGCAGTATTTT
j_call: TRBJ2-3
clone_size: once
d_call: -
v_call: TRBV11-3

cdr3_aa: CASSLEGGALYNEQFF
cdr3_nt: TGCGCCAGCAGCTTGGAAGGGGGGGCCTTGTACAATGAGCAGTTCTTC
j_call: TRBJ2-1
clone_size: -
d_call: -
v_call: TRBV5-1

cdr3_aa: CASSLRLGETQYF
cdr3_nt: TGTGCCAGCAGTCTCCGCCTCGGAGAGACCCAGTACTTC
j_call: TRBJ2-5
clone_size: few
d_call: -
v_call: TRBV27

cdr3_aa: CASSFSGINTEAFF
cdr3_nt: TGTGCCAGCAGCTTTTCAGGTATTAACACTGAAGCTTTCTTT
j_call: TRBJ1-1
clone_size: -
d_call: -
v_call: TRBV11-3

cdr3_aa: CASSLSWGGAIDTQYF
cdr3_nt: TGTGCCAGCAGTTTATCCTGGGGGGGGGCTATTGATACGCAGTATTTT
j_call: TRBJ2-3
clone_size: -
d_call: -
v_call: TRBV6-5

cdr3_aa: CASSPSGRGGETQYF
cdr3_nt: TGTGCCAGCAGCCCCAGCGGGCGGGGTGGAGAGACCCAGTACTTC
j_call: TRBJ2-5
clone_size: -
d_call: -
v_call: TRBV7-3

cdr3_aa: CASSLSLSDPNYGYTF
cdr3_nt: TGTGCCAGCAGCCTCTCTCTGTCAGATCCTAACTATGGCTACACCTTC
j_call: TRBJ1-2
clone_size: -
d_call: -
v_call: TRBV4-2

cdr3_aa: CASSVRRGTYGGELFF
cdr3_nt: TGTGCCAGCAGTGTTAGGCGGGGGACCTACGGGGGGGAGCTGTTTTTT
j_call: TRBJ2-2
clone_size: -
d_call: TRBD2
v_call: TRBV2

cdr3_aa: CASRGLAGGTSTDTQYF
cdr3_nt: TGTGCCAGCAGAGGACTAGCGGGGGGCACTAGCACAGATACGCAGTATTTT
j_call: TRBJ2-3
clone_size: -
d_call: TRBD2
v_call: TRBV2

cdr3_aa: CASSLGVSGGFVETQYF
cdr3_nt: TGTGCCAGCAGCCTAGGGGTTAGCGGGGGATTTGTCGAGACCCAGTACTTC
j_call: TRBJ2-5
clone_size: once
d_call: TRBD2
v_call: TRBV9

cdr3_aa: CASSRDRETNTIYF
cdr3_nt: TGTGCCAGCAGCCGCGACAGGGAGACAAACACCATATATTTT
j_call: TRBJ1-3
clone_size: -
d_call: TRBD1
v_call: TRBV11-2

cdr3_aa: CASSQGSQGGYEQYF
cdr3_nt: TGCGCCAGCAGCCAAGGGAGCCAGGGAGGGTACGAGCAGTACTTC
j_call: TRBJ2-7
clone_size: few
d_call: TRBD2
v_call: TRBV4-3

cdr3_aa: CASSQDRSQPQHF
cdr3_nt: TGTGCCAGCAGCCAGGACAGGTCTCAGCCCCAGCATTTT
j_call: TRBJ1-5
clone_size: few
d_call: TRBD1
v_call: TRBV5-4

cdr3_aa: CSVQATTGVVAEQFF
cdr3_nt: TGCAGCGTTCAAGCCACTACAGGGGTTGTAGCTGAGCAGTTCTTC
j_call: TRBJ2-1
clone_size: -
d_call: TRBD1
v_call: TRBV29-1

cdr3_aa: CASSLQFYEQYF
cdr3_nt: TGTGCCAGCAGCCTACAGTTCTACGAGCAGTACTTC
j_call: TRBJ2-7
clone_size: once
d_call: -
v_call: TRBV28

cdr3_aa: CASSFRQGRYGYTF
cdr3_nt: TGTGCCAGCAGTTTTAGACAGGGGCGCTATGGCTACACCTTC
j_call: TRBJ1-2
clone_size: -
d_call: TRBD1
v_call: TRBV27

cdr3_aa: CASREDRGRWAYEQYF
cdr3_nt: TGTGCCAGCAGGGAAGACAGGGGGCGCTGGGCCTACGAGCAGTACTTC
j_call: TRBJ2-7
clone_size: few
d_call: TRBD1
v_call: TRBV2

cdr3_aa: CASSPTGWAGEQYF
cdr3_nt: TGTGCCAGCTCACCGACCGGGTGGGCGGGGGAGCAGTACTTC
j_call: TRBJ2-7
clone_size: once
d_call: -
v_call: TRBV18

cdr3_aa: CASSSGTGGTEAFF
cdr3_nt: TGTGCCAGCAGCTCTGGGACAGGGGGAACTGAAGCTTTCTTT
j_call: TRBJ1-1
clone_size: -
d_call: TRBD1
v_call: TRBV11-1

cdr3_aa: CASSRRTSGGRTNTGELFF
cdr3_nt: TGCGCCAGCAGCCGCAGGACTAGCGGGGGGCGAACGAACACCGGGGAGCTGTTTTTT
j_call: TRBJ2-2
clone_size: -
d_call: TRBD2
v_call: TRBV4-3

cdr3_aa: CASSLVDRARSYEQYF
cdr3_nt: TGTGCCAGCAGCTTAGTGGACAGGGCAAGGTCCTACGAGCAGTACTTC
j_call: TRBJ2-7
clone_size: few
d_call: TRBD1
v_call: TRBV7-6

cdr3_aa: CASSPGGAAGANVLTF
cdr3_nt: TGTGCCAGTAGCCCCGGGGGGGCAGCTGGGGCCAACGTCCTGACTTTC
j_call: TRBJ2-6
clone_size: -
d_call: TRBD2
v_call: TRBV19

cdr3_aa: CASSAWQGGGYTF
cdr3_nt: TGTGCCAGCAGCGCCTGGCAGGGAGGCGGCTACACCTTC
j_call: TRBJ1-2
clone_size: -
d_call: -
v_call: TRBV9

cdr3_aa: CASSPRGGYEQYF
cdr3_nt: TGTGCCAGCAGCCCACGGGGGGGGTACGAGCAGTACTTC
j_call: TRBJ2-7
clone_size: -
d_call: TRBD2
v_call: TRBV7-3

cdr3_aa: CASSVDLPGEDTQYF
cdr3_nt: TGTGCCAGCAGCGTAGACCTCCCGGGGGAAGATACGCAGTATTTT
j_call: TRBJ2-3
clone_size: few
d_call: -
v_call: TRBV9

cdr3_aa: CASSQTRYYLNYGYTF
cdr3_nt: TGTGCCAGTAGCCAAACCCGATACTACTTAAACTATGGCTACACCTTC
j_call: TRBJ1-2
clone_size: -
d_call: -
v_call: TRBV19

cdr3_aa: CASSPRTGQETQYF
cdr3_nt: TGTGCCAGCTCACCGCGGACAGGGCAAGAGACCCAGTACTTC
j_call: TRBJ2-5
clone_size: -
d_call: TRBD1
v_call: TRBV18

cdr3_aa: CAWEWSGTGFGNAIYF
cdr3_nt: TGTGCCTGGGAGTGGAGCGGGACAGGCTTCGGAAACGCCATATATTTT
j_call: TRBJ1-3
clone_size: -
d_call: TRBD1
v_call: TRBV30

cdr3_aa: CATSIEGDPRYEQYF
cdr3_nt: TGTGCCACCAGTATAGAGGGAGATCCTCGGTACGAGCAGTACTTC
j_call: TRBJ2-7
clone_size: -
d_call: -
v_call: TRBV15

cdr3_aa: CASSSMDREAQYF
cdr3_nt: TGTGCCAGCAGCTCGATGGACAGGGAGGCCCAGTACTTC
j_call: TRBJ2-5
clone_size: -
d_call: TRBD1
v_call: TRBV7-8

cdr3_aa: CASSLATRGTGELFF
cdr3_nt: TGTGCCAGCAGCTTAGCTACCAGGGGCACCGGGGAGCTGTTTTTT
j_call: TRBJ2-2
clone_size: -
d_call: -
v_call: TRBV7-7

cdr3_aa: CASSTPGTSVDTQYF
cdr3_nt: TGTGCCAGCAGCACTCCCGGGACTAGCGTCGATACGCAGTATTTT
j_call: TRBJ2-3
clone_size: -
d_call: TRBD2
v_call: TRBV5-6

cdr3_aa: CASSLARDYQGEQYF
cdr3_nt: TGTGCCAGCAGCTTAGCGCGAGACTACCAAGGCGAGCAGTACTTC
j_call: TRBJ2-7
clone_size: few
d_call: -
v_call: TRBV7-2

cdr3_aa: CASSNTLQETQYF
cdr3_nt: TGTGCCAGTAGTAATACTCTCCAAGAGACCCAGTACTTC
j_call: TRBJ2-5
clone_size: -
d_call: -
v_call: TRBV19

cdr3_aa: CASSLGTGVTEETQYF
cdr3_nt: TGTGCCAGCAGCCTAGGGACAGGGGTTACGGAAGAGACCCAGTACTTC
j_call: TRBJ2-5
clone_size: -
d_call: TRBD1
v_call: TRBV7-2

cdr3_aa: CASSVVPVNSPLHF
cdr3_nt: TGTGCCAGCAGCGTAGTACCGGTAAATTCACCCCTCCACTTT
j_call: TRBJ1-6
clone_size: few
d_call: -
v_call: TRBV9

cdr3_aa: CASSQRDTEAFF
cdr3_nt: TGTGCCAGCAGCCAACGGGACACTGAAGCTTTCTTT
j_call: TRBJ1-1
clone_size: -
d_call: -
v_call: TRBV6-5

cdr3_aa: CAISQGGHQPQHF
cdr3_nt: TGTGCCATCAGTCAGGGTGGGCATCAGCCCCAGCATTTT
j_call: TRBJ1-5
clone_size: -
d_call: -
v_call: TRBV10-3

cdr3_aa: CASSIGSDRAVGYTF
cdr3_nt: TGCGCCAGTAGTATAGGATCGGACAGGGCCGTTGGCTACACCTTC
j_call: TRBJ1-2
clone_size: -
d_call: TRBD1
v_call: TRBV19

cdr3_aa: CAWSVRLADTQYF
cdr3_nt: TGTGCCTGGAGTGTACGCCTAGCAGATACGCAGTATTTT
j_call: TRBJ2-3
clone_size: -
d_call: -
v_call: TRBV30

cdr3_aa: CASSSTGGASYTF
cdr3_nt: TGTGCCAGCAGCTCGACAGGGGGCGCGAGCTACACCTTC
j_call: TRBJ1-2
clone_size: few
d_call: TRBD1
v_call: TRBV7-2

cdr3_aa: CASSQEAYRLNTGELFF
cdr3_nt: TGCGCCAGCAGCCAAGAGGCATATAGACTTAACACCGGGGAGCTGTTTTTT
j_call: TRBJ2-2
clone_size: -
d_call: -
v_call: TRBV4-3

cdr3_aa: CASSPPGRVSNGYTF
cdr3_nt: TGTGCCAGTAGTCCCCCCGGGAGGGTTTCGAATGGCTACACCTTC
j_call: TRBJ1-2
clone_size: -
d_call: -
v_call: TRBV19

cdr3_aa: CASSLLRVSSDEQYF
cdr3_nt: TGTGCCAGCAGCCTACTCAGGGTCTCTAGCGACGAGCAGTACTTC
j_call: TRBJ2-7
clone_size: -
d_call: -
v_call: TRBV5-8